Listed here is a single T cell receptor beta chain. The clone's antigen remains unknown. Per-base qualities were not stored, and no clone one base away is much larger. This record belongs to a study of control samples from healthy donors and cancer patients (dated by TCRdb to the early 2020s). CDR1 and CDR2 are drawn from the germline V gene: SNHLY, FYNNEI. Trimming removed 6 bases from V and 2 bases from J, leaving 13 bases between the germline ends. CDR3 length: 14 amino acids, cysteine to phenylalanine. The only DNA kept is the CDR3, 42 bases in frame from the first base. The protocol used for the library was the immunoSEQ multiplex PCR assay. This immuneACCESS table, as held by TCRdb, lists in-frame sequences with V and J called but not all clones. Of the missing ones, under half trace to an unresolved V gene in checked studies; the others have no known cause. This sample holds 120,000 to 150,000 clones; roughly 94% were observed only once. The ten biggest clones cover 13% of the sample.

The sequenced sample was blood. Here the chain combines TRBV2 and TRBJ1-2, with a weak D call of TRBD1 (6 bases match). This sequence was found in a man aged 40-49 years in good health. The CDR3 here reads CASREEGVNYGYTF. The sequenced DNA is TGTGCCAGCAGGGAGGAGGGGGTAAACTATGGCTACACCTTC.